The 9 T cell receptor beta chains presented below share a single source sample, sequenced in a study of T-cell reconstitution after alpha-beta-depleted transplantation in children. During its preparation, the TCRbeta library received unique molecular identifiers. TCRdb re-derived calls from the PCR reads in MiXCR, one entry per CDR3 protein. The table includes some 590,000 distinct CDR3 sequences, over 9.5% detected once. This specimen consisted of PBMCs from the stem cell graft donor, obtained from the stem cell graft. The source is a human donor who donated a stem cell graft to a child with acute myeloid leukemia.

Only a few counts were recorded for this clonotype. This chain uses TRBV5-1 with TRBJ2-2; no firm D call. V lost 0 bases and J 2 bases, leaving 8 bases between the germline ends. The CDR3 is 15 residues long. The germline gives CDR1 SGHRS, CDR2 YFSETQ. CDR3 amino acids: CASSLGRPNTGELFF. The CDR3 DNA reads TGCGCCAGCAGCTTGGGCAGACCAAACACCGGGGAGCTGTTTTTT.

The V call is TRBV29-1, the J call TRBJ2-3; 7 bases line up with TRBD2. Germline V gene data show CDR1 as SQVTM and CDR2 as ANQGSEA. The CDR3 is 17 amino acids. V gave up 1 base and J gave up 2 bases; unmatched junction bases: 12. CDR3: CSVEGADLRDYTDTQYF. In DNA form, the CDR3 reads TGCAGCGTTGAAGGGGCAGACTTGAGGGACTACACAGATACGCAGTATTTT.

This clonotype was recorded at least ten times. The chain couples TRBV6-2 or TRBV6-3 to TRBJ1-5; D is perhaps TRBD1 (5 bases). The V gene lost 0 bases and the J gene lost 2 bases, with 14 bases spanning the gap. CDR1 is MNHEY, CDR2 SVGEGT, per germline. The CDR3 covers 17 residues. CDR3 residues: CASSYSISGVGNQPQHF. The DNA of the CDR3 is TGTGCCAGCAGTTACTCGATCTCGGGGGTTGGCAATCAGCCCCAGCATTTT.

The chain couples TRBV7-9 to TRBJ2-5, with D unclear. The V and J ends lost 6 bases and 1 base respectively, with 15 bases between them. CDR3 length: 15 amino acids. In germline, CDR1 is SEHNR, CDR2 FQNEAQ (reference sequence). CDR3 DNA sequence: TGTGCCAGCAGTCTCCCAGGCACGGCCCAAGAGACCCAGTACTTC. Its protein is CASSLPGTAQETQYF.

Notes on this clonotype: The CDR3 carries no conserved terminal phenylalanine or tryptophan, so it likely arises from a read error. The chain employs TRBV2 and TRBJ1-3; D perhaps matches TRBD1 (6 bases). Between the trimmed V and J ends, which lost 6 bases and 0 bases, there was a span of 9 bases. CDR1 is SNHLY and CDR2 is FYNNEI in the germline V gene. The CDR3 has 14 amino acids. DNA of the CDR3: TGTGCCAGCAGGACAGGTGTCTCTGGAAACACCATATATCTT. Its protein product is CASRTGVSGNTIYL.

This clonotype was picked up a small number of times. The rearrangement links TRBV9 to TRBJ2-1, with 12 bases that match TRBD2. The germline CDR1 and CDR2 sequences are SGDLS and YYNGEE. J lost 5 bases, V lost 4 bases, and 16 bases had no gene match. This CDR3 has 19 amino acids. For the CDR3, the DNA is TGTGCCAGCAGCCTGGGACTAGCGGGTGCGTTAACCCTAGACAATGAGCAGTTCTTC. Its protein is CASSLGLAGALTLDNEQFF.

This sequence joins TRBV11-2 and TRBJ2-7, with TRBD2 identical over 11 bases. The CDR3 consists of 17 residues. Germline assignment: CDR1 SGHAT and CDR2 FQNNGV. V trimming: 0 bases; J trimming: 1 base; junction bases outside the gene matches: 5. The CDR3 DNA sequence: TGTGCCAGCAGCTTAGAGAGGCTAGCGGGAGGTTCCTACGAGCAGTACTTC. Its protein product is CASSLERLAGGSYEQYF.

This clonotype was seen a few times. The V gene is TRBV6-2 or TRBV6-3, the J gene TRBJ1-5; 7 bases are a match to TRBD1. CDR1 is MNHEY, CDR2 SVGEGT, per germline. The CDR3 consists of 15 residues. V lost 0 bases to trimming and J lost 3 bases; unmatched junction nucleotides: 2. The CDR3 coding sequence is TGTGCCAGCAGTTACTCGAGGGGGCCCAATCAGCCCCAGCATTTT. Encoded protein: CASSYSRGPNQPQHF.

The chain joins TRBV20-1 to TRBJ2-3, with 7 positions matching TRBD1. This CDR3 is built from 16 residues. V gave up 3 bases and J gave up 2 bases; unmatched junction bases: 11. Germline V gene data show CDR1 as DFQATT and CDR2 as SNEGSKA (reference sequence). The CDR3 loop is CSARRTGHTLTDTQYF. The CDR3 nucleotides read TGCAGTGCTAGGCGGACAGGCCATACCCTCACAGATACGCAGTATTTT.